The 13 T cell receptor beta chains below come from one sample, sequenced in a study of blood T cell repertoires in COVID-19. Some clones are missing from TCRdb's copy, which holds only in-frame ones; the method was immunoSEQ multiplex PCR. This sample has approximately 150,000 clones, with around four fifths found just once. Sequencing input: peripheral blood. All receptors come from a woman of 80 years or more with COVID-19, enrolled during active disease.

The rearrangement uses TRBV28 and TRBJ2-5; 8 positions match TRBD1. Per the germline V gene, CDR1 is MDHEN and CDR2 is SYDVKM. The CDR3 has 16 residues. The V and J ends lost 4 bases and 5 bases, in that order; junction bases with no gene match: 12. The CDR3 DNA follows: TGTGCCAGCAGTTCCCCCGGACAGGGCGATGGGGAGACCCAGTACTTC. It codes for CASSSPGQGDGETQYF.

The rearrangement links TRBV10-3 to TRBJ1-5; tentative D call: TRBD1 (6 bases). Per the germline V gene, CDR1 is ENHRY and CDR2 is SYGVKD. CDR3 length: 14 residues. V was clipped by 10 bases and J by 0 bases, with 13 bases between them. CDR3 nucleotides: TGTGCCACGGGACAACCGTATAGCAATCAGCCCCAGCATTTT. Residues: CATGQPYSNQPQHF.

This sequence joins TRBV10-2 and TRBJ2-3; 7 bases fit TRBD1. CDR1 and CDR2 from the germline V gene are WSHSY and SAAADI. V trimming: 7 bases; J trimming: 1 base; junction bases outside the gene matches: 5. CDR3 size: 14 residues. CDR3 loop: CASIDRVGTDTQYF. Here the CDR3 DNA reads TGCGCCAGCATTGACAGGGTGGGCACAGATACGCAGTATTTT.

The chain joins TRBV9 to TRBJ2-1; weak D call: TRBD2 (6 bases). Trimming stripped 7 bases from V and 5 bases from J, with 10 bases between. Germline V gene data show CDR1 as SGDLS and CDR2 as YYNGEE. There are 12 residues in the CDR3. CDR3 coding DNA: TGTGCCAGCGGCGGCGGGAACAATGAGCAGTTCTTC. Protein product: CASGGGNNEQFF.

The chain uses TRBV2 and TRBJ1-1; D is unclear. Germline values: CDR1 SNHLY, CDR2 FYNNEI. Trimming cost V 9 bases and J 1 base, with 15 bases left between them. This CDR3 spans 14 amino acids. Written as DNA, the CDR3 is TGTGCCAGTCCCTCTAGATTCCCGAACACTGAAGCTTTCTTT. Encoded protein: CASPSRFPNTEAFF.

The chain combines TRBV5-4 with TRBJ1-1; D not certain. CDR1 is SGHNT and CDR2 is YYREEE in the germline V gene (reference sequence). With 4 bases removed from V and 2 bases from J, the gap between germline ends came to 12 bases. The CDR3 has 14 amino acids. The CDR3 protein is CASSIRQPNTEAFF. CDR3 in DNA: TGTGCCAGCAGCATCCGACAACCTAACACTGAAGCTTTCTTT.

V and J are TRBV5-1 and TRBJ1-5; D is perhaps TRBD1 (5 bases). CDR1 and CDR2 from the germline V gene are SGHRS and YFSETQ. Trimming shortened V by 5 bases and J by 3 bases, and 9 bases separated the two germline ends. The CDR3 loop spans 13 amino acids. In DNA form, the CDR3 reads TGCGCCAGCAGGCAGGGTGACAATCAGCCCCAGCATTTT. Encoded protein: CASRQGDNQPQHF.

The V and J genes are TRBV7-2 and TRBJ1-2; 8 positions match TRBD1. Losses at the gene ends were 5 bases for V and 4 bases for J; bases not matched to a gene: 6. The CDR3 consists of 14 residues. Germline lookup yields CDR1 SGHTA and CDR2 FQGNSA. The CDR3 bases are TGTGCCAGCAGCACCGACAGGGGTTCCTATGGCTACACCTTC. Translation gives CASSTDRGSYGYTF.

The chain couples TRBV12-5 to TRBJ2-5; TRBD1 agrees at 10 bases. Per the germline V gene, CDR1 is LGHNT and CDR2 is FRNRAP. Trimming took 1 base from V and 2 from J; bases not matched to a gene: 4. The CDR3 spans 16 residues. The CDR3 DNA reads as TGTGCTAGTGGTTTGGGGACAGGGGGTATTCAAGAGACCCAGTACTTC. It yields the protein CASGLGTGGIQETQYF.

This clone was counted a few times. CDR3: CASSPQDFSGNTIYF. DNA for the CDR3: TGTGCCAGCTCACCACAGGACTTCTCTGGAAACACCATATATTTT. The genes are TRBV18 and TRBJ1-3; D unclear. Trimming took 1 base from V and 0 from J, leaving 7 bases between them. The CDR3 sequence is 15 residues long. Germline V gives CDR1 KGHSH, CDR2 LQKENI. The whole variable domain, remainder taken from reference TRBV18 and TRBJ1-3, is NAGVMQNPRHLVRRRGQEARLRCSPMKGHSHVYWYRQLPEEGLKFMVYLQKENIIDESGMPKERFSAEFPKEGPSILRIQQVVRGDSAAYFCASSPQDFSGNTIYFGEGSWLTVV.

The chain carries TRBV5-6 and TRBJ2-7; D is uncertain. Trimming stripped 2 bases from V and 4 bases from J, with 4 bases between. The CDR3 consists of 11 residues. Germline values: CDR1 SGHDT, CDR2 YYEEEE. CDR3 sequence (DNA): TGTGCCAGCAGCTTCCGGTACGAGCAGTACTTC. This encodes CASSFRYEQYF.

Of note for this clone: Other nucleotide sequences from this sample produce the same CDR3. This CDR3 is CASSLEGGTEAFF. The CDR3 DNA follows: TGTGCCAGCAGTTTGGAGGGAGGCACTGAAGCTTTCTTT. The chain links TRBV12-3 or TRBV12-4 to TRBJ1-1, with unresolved D. The CDR3 sequence is 13 residues long. V gave up 3 bases and J gave up 4 bases, with 9 bases separating them.

The chain is built from TRBV4-3 and TRBJ1-4; D is unclear. This CDR3 spans 12 amino acids. V shed 6 bases and J shed 8 bases, with 10 bases lying between them. Germline V CDR1 and CDR2: LGHNA, YSLEER. The CDR3 bases are TGCGCCAGCAGTCTTAAGCGGGAAAAACTGTTTTTT. This encodes CASSLKREKLFF.